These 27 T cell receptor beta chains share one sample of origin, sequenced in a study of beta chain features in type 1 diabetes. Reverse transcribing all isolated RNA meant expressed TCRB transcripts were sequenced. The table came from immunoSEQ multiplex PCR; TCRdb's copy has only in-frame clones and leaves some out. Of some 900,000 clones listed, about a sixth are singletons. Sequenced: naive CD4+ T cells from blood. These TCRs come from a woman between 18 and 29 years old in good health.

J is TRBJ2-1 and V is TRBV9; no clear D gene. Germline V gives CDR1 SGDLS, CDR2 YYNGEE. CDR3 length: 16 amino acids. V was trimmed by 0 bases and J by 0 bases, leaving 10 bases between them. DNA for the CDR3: TGTGCCAGCAGCGTAGGTCAAGAGCCCTCCTACAATGAGCAGTTCTTC. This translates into CASSVGQEPSYNEQFF.

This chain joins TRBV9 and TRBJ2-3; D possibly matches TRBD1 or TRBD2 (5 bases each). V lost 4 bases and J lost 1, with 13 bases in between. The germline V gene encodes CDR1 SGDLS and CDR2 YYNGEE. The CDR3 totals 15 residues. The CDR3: CASSPRGPGTDTQYF. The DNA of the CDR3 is TGTGCCAGCAGCCCTCGGGGACCAGGCACAGATACGCAGTATTTT. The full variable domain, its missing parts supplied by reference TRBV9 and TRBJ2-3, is DSGVTQTPKHLITATGQRVTLRCSPRSGDLSVYWYQQSLDQGLQFLIQYYNGEERAKGNILERFSAQQFPDLHSELNLSSLELGDSALYFCASSPRGPGTDTQYFGPGTRLTVL.

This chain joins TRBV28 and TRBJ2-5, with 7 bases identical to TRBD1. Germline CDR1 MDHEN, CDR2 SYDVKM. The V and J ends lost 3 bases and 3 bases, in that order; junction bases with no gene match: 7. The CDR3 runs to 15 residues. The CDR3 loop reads CASSFRQGKKETQYF. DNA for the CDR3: TGTGCCAGCAGTTTCCGACAGGGTAAAAAAGAGACCCAGTACTTC. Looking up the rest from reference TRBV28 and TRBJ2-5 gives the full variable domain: DVKVTQSSRYLVKRTGEKVFLECVQDMDHENMFWYRQDPGLGLRLIYFSYDVKMKEKGDIPEGYSVSREKKERFSLILESASTNQTSMYLCASSFRQGKKETQYFGPGTRLLVL.

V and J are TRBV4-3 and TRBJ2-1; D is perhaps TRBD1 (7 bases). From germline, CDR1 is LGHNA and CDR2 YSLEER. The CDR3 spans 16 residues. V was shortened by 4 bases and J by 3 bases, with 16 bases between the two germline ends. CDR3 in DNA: TGCGCCAGCAGCCCGGAGGGGGCGGGATACTACAATGAGCAGTTCTTC. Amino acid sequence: CASSPEGAGYYNEQFF.

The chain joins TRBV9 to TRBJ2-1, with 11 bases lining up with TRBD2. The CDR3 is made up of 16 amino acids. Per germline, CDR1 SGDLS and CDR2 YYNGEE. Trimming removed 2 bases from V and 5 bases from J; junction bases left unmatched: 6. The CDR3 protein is CASSVPGTSGHNEQFF. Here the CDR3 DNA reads TGTGCCAGCAGCGTTCCGGGGACTAGCGGACACAATGAGCAGTTCTTC.

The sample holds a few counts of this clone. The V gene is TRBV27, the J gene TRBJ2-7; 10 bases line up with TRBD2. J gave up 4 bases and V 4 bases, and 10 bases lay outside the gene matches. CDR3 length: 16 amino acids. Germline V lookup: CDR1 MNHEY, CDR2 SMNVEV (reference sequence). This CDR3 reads CASSSVASGRGYEQYF. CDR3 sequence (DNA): TGTGCCAGCAGTTCGGTGGCTAGCGGGAGAGGGTACGAGCAGTACTTC.

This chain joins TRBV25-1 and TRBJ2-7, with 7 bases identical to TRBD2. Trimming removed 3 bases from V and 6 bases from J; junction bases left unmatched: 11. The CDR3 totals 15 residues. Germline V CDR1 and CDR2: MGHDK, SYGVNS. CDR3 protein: CASSEAGQGGVEQYF. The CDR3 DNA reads TGTGCCAGCAGTGAGGCCGGTCAGGGAGGGGTCGAGCAGTACTTC.

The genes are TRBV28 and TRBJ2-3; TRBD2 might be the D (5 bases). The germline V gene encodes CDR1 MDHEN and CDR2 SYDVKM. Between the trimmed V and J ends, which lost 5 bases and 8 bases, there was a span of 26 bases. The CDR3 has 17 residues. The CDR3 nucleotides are TGTGCCAGCAGTCAAACAAAACAATCAACTAGTGGGGTTACGCAGTATTTT. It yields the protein CASSQTKQSTSGVTQYF.

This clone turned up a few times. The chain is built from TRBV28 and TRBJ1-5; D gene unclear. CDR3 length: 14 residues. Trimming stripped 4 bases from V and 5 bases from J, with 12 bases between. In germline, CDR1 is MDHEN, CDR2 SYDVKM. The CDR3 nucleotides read TGTGCCAGCAGTTCGACGGGTCCTTATCAGCCCCAGCATTTT. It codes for CASSSTGPYQPQHF.

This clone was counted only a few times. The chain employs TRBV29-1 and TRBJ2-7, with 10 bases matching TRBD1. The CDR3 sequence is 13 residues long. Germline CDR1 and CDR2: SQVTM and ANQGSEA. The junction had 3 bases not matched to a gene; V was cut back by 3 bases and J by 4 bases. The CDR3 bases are TGCAGCGTTGAGGGACAGGGGCTATACGAGCAGTACTTC. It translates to CSVEGQGLYEQYF.

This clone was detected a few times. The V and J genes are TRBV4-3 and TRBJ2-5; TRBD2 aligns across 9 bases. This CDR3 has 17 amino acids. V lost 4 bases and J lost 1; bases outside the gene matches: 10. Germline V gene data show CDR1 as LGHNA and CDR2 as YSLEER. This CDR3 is CASSPRGGGGVQETQYF. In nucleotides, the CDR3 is TGCGCCAGCAGCCCTCGAGGGGGCGGGGGGGTCCAAGAGACCCAGTACTTC.

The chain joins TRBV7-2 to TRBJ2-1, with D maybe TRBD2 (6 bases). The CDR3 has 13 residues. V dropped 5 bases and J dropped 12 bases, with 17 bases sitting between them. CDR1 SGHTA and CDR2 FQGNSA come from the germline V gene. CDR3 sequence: CASSPRAVGGQFF. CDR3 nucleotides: TGTGCCAGCAGCCCCCGTGCTGTGGGAGGGCAGTTCTTC.

CDR3 sequence reads: CASSLGWGANEKLFF. CDR3 DNA: TGTGCCAGCAGCTTAGGTTGGGGGGCTAATGAAAAACTGTTTTTT. The chain is built from TRBV7-2 and TRBJ1-4; TRBD1 might be the D (5 bases). V gave up 1 base and J gave up 3 bases, with 9 bases separating them. The CDR3 covers 15 residues. Per germline, CDR1 SGHTA and CDR2 FQGNSA.

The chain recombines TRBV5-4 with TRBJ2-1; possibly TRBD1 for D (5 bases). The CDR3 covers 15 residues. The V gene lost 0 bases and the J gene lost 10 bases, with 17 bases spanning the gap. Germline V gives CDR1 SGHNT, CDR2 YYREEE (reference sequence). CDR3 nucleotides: TGTGCCAGCAGCTTGGGATGGCAGGGCCTAGGCGAGCAGTTCTTC. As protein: CASSLGWQGLGEQFF.

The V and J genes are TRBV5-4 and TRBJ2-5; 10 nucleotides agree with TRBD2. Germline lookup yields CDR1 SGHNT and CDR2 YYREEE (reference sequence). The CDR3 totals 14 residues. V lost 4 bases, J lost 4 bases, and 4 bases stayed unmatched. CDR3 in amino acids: CASSRSGRGETQYF. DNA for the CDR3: TGTGCCAGCAGCCGCAGCGGGAGGGGAGAGACCCAGTACTTC.

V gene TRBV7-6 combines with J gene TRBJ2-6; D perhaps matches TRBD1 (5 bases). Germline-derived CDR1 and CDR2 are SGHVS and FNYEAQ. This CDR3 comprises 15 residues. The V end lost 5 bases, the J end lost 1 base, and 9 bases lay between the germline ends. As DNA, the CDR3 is TGTGCCAGCAGCCCCAGGACATCTGGGGCCAACGTCCTGACTTTC. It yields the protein CASSPRTSGANVLTF. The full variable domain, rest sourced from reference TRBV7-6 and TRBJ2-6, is GAGVSQSPRYKVTKRGQDVALRCDPISGHVSLYWYRQALGQGPEFLTYFNYEAQQDKSGLPNDRFSAERPEGSISTLTIQRTEQRDSAMYRCASSPRTSGANVLTFGAGSRLTVL.

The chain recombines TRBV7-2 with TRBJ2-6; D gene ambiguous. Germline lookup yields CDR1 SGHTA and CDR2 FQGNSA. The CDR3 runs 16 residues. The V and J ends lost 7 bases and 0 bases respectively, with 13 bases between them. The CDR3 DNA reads TGTGCCAGCATGATCCTAACTCCCTCTGGGGCCAACGTCCTGACTTTC. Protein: CASMILTPSGANVLTF.

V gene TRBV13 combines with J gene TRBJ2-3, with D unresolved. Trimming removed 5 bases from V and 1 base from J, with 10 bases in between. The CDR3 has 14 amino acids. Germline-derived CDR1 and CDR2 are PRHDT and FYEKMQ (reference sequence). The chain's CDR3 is CASSPTQRTDTQYF. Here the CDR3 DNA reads TGTGCCAGCAGCCCGACCCAACGCACAGATACGCAGTATTTT. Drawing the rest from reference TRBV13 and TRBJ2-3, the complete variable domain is AAGVIQSPRHLIKEKRETATLKCYPIPRHDTVYWYQQGPGQDPQFLISFYEKMQSDKGSIPDRFSAQQFSDYHSELNMSSLELGDSALYFCASSPTQRTDTQYFGPGTRLTVL.

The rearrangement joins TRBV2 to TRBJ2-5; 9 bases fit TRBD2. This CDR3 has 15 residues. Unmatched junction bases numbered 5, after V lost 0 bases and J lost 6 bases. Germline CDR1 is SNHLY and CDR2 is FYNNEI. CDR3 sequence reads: CASSEAAGGLKTQYF. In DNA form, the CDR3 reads TGTGCCAGCAGTGAAGCAGCGGGAGGCTTAAAGACCCAGTACTTC.

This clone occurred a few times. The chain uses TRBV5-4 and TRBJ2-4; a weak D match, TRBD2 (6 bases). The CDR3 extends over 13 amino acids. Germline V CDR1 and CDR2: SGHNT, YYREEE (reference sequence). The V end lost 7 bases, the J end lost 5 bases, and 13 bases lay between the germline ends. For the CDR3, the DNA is TGTGCCAGCTTTCTTGCGGGACAAAACATTCAGTACTTC. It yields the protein CASFLAGQNIQYF.

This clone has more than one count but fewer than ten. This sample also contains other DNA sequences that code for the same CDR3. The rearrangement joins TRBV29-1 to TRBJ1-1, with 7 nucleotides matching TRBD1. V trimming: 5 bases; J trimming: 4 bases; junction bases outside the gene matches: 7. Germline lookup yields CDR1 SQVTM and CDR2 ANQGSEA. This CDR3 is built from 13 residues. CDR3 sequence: CSVIWAGGTEAFF. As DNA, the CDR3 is TGCAGCGTTATCTGGGCAGGGGGCACTGAAGCTTTCTTT.

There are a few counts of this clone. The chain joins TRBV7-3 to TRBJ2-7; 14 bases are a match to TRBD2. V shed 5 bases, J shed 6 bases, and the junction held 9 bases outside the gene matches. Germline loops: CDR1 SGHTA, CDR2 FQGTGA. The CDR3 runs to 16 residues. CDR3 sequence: CASSLRLAGGQGEQYF. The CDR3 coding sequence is TGTGCCAGCAGCCTTAGACTAGCGGGAGGGCAGGGCGAGCAGTACTTC.

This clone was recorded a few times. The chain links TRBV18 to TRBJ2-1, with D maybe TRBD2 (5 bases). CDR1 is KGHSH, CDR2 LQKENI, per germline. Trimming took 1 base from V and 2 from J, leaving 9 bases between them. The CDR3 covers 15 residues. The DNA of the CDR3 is TGTGCCAGCTCACCACTAGCGCCGACCTACAATGAGCAGTTCTTC. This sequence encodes CASSPLAPTYNEQFF.

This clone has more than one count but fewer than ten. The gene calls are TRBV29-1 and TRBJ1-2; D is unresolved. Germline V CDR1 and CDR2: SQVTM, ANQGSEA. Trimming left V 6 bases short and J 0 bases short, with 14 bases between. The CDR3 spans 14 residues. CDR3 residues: CSVRGSGTNYGYTF. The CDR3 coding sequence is TGCAGCGTCCGAGGGAGCGGAACTAACTATGGCTACACCTTC.

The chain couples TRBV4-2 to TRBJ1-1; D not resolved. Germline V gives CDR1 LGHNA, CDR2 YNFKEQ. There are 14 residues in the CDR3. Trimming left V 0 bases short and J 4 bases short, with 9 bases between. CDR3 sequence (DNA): TGTGCCAGCAGCCAAGAGCACACCTTCACTGAAGCTTTCTTT. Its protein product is CASSQEHTFTEAFF.

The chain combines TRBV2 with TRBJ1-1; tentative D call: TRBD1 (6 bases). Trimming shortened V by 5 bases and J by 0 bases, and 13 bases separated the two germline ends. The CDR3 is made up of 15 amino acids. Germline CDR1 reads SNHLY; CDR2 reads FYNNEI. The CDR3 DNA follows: TGTGCCAGCAGTACCCGGACAGCTTTGAACACTGAAGCTTTCTTT. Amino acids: CASSTRTALNTEAFF.

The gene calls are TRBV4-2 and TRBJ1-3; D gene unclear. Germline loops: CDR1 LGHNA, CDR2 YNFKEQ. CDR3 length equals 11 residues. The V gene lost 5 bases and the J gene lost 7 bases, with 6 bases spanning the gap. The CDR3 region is CASSLVNTIYF. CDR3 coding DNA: TGTGCCAGCAGCTTAGTGAACACCATATATTTT.